The 5 T cell receptor beta chains in this list originate from one sample, sequenced in a study of naive and memory T cell subsets. The beta constant-region primer was an equimolar mix of two oligonucleotides covering TRBC1 and TRBC2. Four rounds of PCR amplified the ligated cDNA using nested alpha and beta constant-region primers plus SP2. TCRdb itself ran the UMI-ligation and nested PCR reads through MiXCR, one entry per CDR3 protein. The sample lists around 83,000 distinct CDR3 sequences; about 10% were seen once. Their target antigens are unknown. Findings and limits, study-wide: A few larger clonotypes appeared in naive repertoires, especially CD8, possibly memory cells re-expressing CD45RA.

Specimen: naive CD4+ T cells from blood. Receptor source: a human donor in good health.

The chain uses TRBV28 and TRBJ1-1; D gene uncertain. This CDR3 has 16 amino acids. Trimming removed 3 bases at V and 2 bases at J, with 16 bases between. Looked up from germline, CDR1 is MDHEN and CDR2 is SYDVKM. The CDR3 is CASSFPLGGSNTEAFF. The CDR3 DNA is TGTGCCAGCAGTTTTCCCCTGGGCGGGAGTAACACTGAAGCTTTCTTT.

There are many counts of this clonotype. V and J are TRBV28 and TRBJ2-5; a possible D gene is TRBD2 (6 bases). Germline V gene lookup returns CDR1 MDHEN and CDR2 SYDVKM. The CDR3 runs 17 residues. The ends were cut back, 4 bases at V and 4 bases at J, with 22 bases in the middle. CDR3 DNA sequence: TGTGCCAGCAGTTCTGCCGAACCCGGGGGTCGGGGAGAGACCCAGTACTTC. Residues: CASSSAEPGGRGETQYF.

This clonotype was recorded at least ten times. The chain links TRBV7-2 to TRBJ2-7; TRBD2 aligns across 8 bases. Germline V gives CDR1 SGHTA, CDR2 FQGNSA. The V segment lost 3 bases and the J segment 7 bases; nucleotides outside the gene matches: 8. The length of the CDR3 is 14 residues. CDR3 in DNA: TGTGCCAGCAGCTTGGAACTAGCGGTGGGAGAGCAGTACTTC. Translating it yields CASSLELAVGEQYF.

This clonotype appeared a few times. The rearrangement links TRBV7-3 to TRBJ2-1; no definite D call. The CDR3 sequence is 13 residues long. Trimming cost V 5 bases and J 2 bases, with 7 bases left between them. Germline assignment: CDR1 SGHTA and CDR2 FQGTGA. The CDR3 DNA sequence: TGTGCCAGCAGCCGCCCCCCCTACAATGAGCAGTTCTTC. Translation: CASSRPPYNEQFF.

A few counts support this clonotype. The V call is TRBV7-2, the J call TRBJ1-6; TRBD1 agrees at 7 bases. The CDR3 extends over 14 amino acids. V shed 1 base, J shed 10 bases, and the junction held 4 bases outside the gene matches. Per germline, CDR1 SGHTA and CDR2 FQGNSA. The CDR3 reads CASSLVGGGSPLHF. CDR3 DNA: TGTGCCAGCAGCTTAGTAGGGGGCGGGTCACCCCTCCACTTT.